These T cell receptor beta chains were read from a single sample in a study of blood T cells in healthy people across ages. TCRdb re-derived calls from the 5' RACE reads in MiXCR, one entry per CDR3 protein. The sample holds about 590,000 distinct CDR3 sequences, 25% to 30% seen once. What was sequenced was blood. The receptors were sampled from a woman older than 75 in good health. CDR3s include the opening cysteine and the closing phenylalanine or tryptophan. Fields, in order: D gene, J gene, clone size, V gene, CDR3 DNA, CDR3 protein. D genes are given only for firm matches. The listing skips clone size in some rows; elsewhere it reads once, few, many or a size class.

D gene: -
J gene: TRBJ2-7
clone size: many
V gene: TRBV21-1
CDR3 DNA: TGTGCCAGCAGTTACTCGGACAGGGAGAGCTCCTACGAGCAGTACTTC
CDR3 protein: CASSYSDRESSYEQYF

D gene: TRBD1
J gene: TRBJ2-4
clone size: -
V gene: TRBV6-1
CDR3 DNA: TGTGCCAGCAGTGTCCGACAGGGTTCGGGGGCCAAAAACATTCAGTACTTC
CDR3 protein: CASSVRQGSGAKNIQYF

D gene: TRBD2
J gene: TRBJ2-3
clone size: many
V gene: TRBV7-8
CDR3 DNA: TGTGCCAGCAGCTTCCGGGGGGGGGAAAACACAGATACGCAGTATTTT
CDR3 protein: CASSFRGGENTDTQYF

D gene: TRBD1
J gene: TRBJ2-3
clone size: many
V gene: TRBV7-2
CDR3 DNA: TGTGCCAGCAGCTCACAGGGGCTCAGTACAGATACGCAGTATTTT
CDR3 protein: CASSSQGLSTDTQYF

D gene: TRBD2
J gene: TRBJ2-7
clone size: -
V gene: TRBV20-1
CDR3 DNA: TGCAGTGCTAGAGATCTAGCGGGGAAGGACTACGAGCAGTACTTC
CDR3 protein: CSARDLAGKDYEQYF

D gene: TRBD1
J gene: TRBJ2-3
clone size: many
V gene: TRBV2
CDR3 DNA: TGTGCCAGCAGGGAAACGGGACAGGGGCATACGCAGTATTTT
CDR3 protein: CASRETGQGHTQYF

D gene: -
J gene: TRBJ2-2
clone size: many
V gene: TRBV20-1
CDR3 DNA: TGCAGTGCTAGAGACGGAAGGACGACGATCACCGGGGAGCTGTTTTTT
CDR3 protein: CSARDGRTTITGELFF

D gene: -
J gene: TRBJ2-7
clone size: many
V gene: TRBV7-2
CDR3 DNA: TGTGCCAGCAGCTTAGAGTGGGGAGCCTCCTACGAGCAGTACTTC
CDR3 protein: CASSLEWGASYEQYF

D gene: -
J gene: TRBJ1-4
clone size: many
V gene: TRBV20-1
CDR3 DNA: TGCAGTGCCCCCGCGGCAACTAATGAAAAACTGTTTTTT
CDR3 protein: CSAPAATNEKLFF

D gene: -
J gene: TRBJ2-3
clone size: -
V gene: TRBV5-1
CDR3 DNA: TGCGCCAGCAGCTTCACGTTAGCGGCAAGCACAGATACGCAGTATTTT
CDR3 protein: CASSFTLAASTDTQYF